One sample yielded the 2 T cell receptor beta chains listed below, sequenced in a study of control samples from healthy donors and cancer patients. Produced via immunoSEQ multiplex PCR; TCRdb's table is partial and in-frame only. Among 140,000 to 150,000 clones listed, around 90% were seen once. Sequencing was done on a sample of blood. The receptor set was obtained from a man aged 25 to 40 in good health.

The gene calls are TRBV19 and TRBJ1-2; D is uncertain. Deletions cut 1 base from V and 4 bases from J, with 7 bases between. This CDR3 is 13 amino acids long. CDR1 is LNHDA and CDR2 is SQIVND in the germline V gene (reference sequence). The CDR3 protein is CASSIVASYGYTF. The DNA of the CDR3 is TGTGCCAGTAGTATAGTGGCCAGCTATGGCTACACCTTC.

V is TRBV7-8 and J is TRBJ1-1; TRBD1 aligns across 9 bases. Per the germline V gene, CDR1 is SGHVS and CDR2 is FQNEAQ. This CDR3 spans 21 amino acids. The J segment lost 5 bases and the V segment lost 5 bases, leaving 27 bases of the junction unmatched. CDR3 DNA sequence: TGTGCCAGCAGCCGAGGTACCCTTAAAACCCGGGACAGGGTGTTAGGGACTGAAGCTTTCTTT. It translates to CASSRGTLKTRDRVLGTEAFF.